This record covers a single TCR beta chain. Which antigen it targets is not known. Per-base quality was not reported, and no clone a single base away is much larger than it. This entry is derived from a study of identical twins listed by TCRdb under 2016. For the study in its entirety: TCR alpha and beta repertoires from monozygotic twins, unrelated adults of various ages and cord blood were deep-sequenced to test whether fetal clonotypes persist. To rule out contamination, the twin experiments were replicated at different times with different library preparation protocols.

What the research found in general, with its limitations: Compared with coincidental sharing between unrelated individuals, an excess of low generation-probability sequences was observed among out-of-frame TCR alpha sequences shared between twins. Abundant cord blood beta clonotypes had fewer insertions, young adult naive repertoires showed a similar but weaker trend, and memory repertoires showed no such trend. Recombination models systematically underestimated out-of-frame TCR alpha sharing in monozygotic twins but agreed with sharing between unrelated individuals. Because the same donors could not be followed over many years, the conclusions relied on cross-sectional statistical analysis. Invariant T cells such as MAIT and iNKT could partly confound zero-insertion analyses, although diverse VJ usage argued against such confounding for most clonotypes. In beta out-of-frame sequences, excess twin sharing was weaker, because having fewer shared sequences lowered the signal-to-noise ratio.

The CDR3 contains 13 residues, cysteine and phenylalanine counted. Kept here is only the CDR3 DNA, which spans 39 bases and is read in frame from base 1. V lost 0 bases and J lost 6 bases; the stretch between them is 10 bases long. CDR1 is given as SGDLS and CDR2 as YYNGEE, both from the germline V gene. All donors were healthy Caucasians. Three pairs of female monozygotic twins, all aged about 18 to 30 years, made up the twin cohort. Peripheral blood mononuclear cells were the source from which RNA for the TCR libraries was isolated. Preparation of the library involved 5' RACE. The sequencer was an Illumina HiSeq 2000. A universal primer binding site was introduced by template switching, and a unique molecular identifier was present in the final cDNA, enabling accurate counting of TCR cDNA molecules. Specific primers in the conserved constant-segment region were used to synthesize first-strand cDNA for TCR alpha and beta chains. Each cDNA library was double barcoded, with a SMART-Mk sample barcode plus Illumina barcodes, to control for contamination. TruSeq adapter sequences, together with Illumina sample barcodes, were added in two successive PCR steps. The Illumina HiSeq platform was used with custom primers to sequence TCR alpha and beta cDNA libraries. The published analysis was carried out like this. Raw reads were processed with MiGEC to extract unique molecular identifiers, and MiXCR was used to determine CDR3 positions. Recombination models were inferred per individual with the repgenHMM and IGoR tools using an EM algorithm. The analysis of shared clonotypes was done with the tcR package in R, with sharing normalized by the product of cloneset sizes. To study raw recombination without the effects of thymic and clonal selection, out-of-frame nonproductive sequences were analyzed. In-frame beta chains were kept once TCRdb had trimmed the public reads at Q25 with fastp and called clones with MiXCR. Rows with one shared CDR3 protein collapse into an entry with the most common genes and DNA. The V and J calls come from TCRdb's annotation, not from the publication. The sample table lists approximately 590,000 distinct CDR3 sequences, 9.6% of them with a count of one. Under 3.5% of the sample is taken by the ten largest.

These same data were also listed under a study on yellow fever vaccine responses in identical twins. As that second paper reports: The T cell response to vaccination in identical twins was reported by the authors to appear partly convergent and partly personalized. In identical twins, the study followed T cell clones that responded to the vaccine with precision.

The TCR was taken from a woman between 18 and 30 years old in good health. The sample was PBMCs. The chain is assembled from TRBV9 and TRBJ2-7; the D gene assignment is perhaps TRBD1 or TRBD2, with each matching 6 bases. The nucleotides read TGTGCCAGCAGCGTAGGAGGGGGGACCGAGCAGTACTTC. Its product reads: CASSVGGGTEQYF.